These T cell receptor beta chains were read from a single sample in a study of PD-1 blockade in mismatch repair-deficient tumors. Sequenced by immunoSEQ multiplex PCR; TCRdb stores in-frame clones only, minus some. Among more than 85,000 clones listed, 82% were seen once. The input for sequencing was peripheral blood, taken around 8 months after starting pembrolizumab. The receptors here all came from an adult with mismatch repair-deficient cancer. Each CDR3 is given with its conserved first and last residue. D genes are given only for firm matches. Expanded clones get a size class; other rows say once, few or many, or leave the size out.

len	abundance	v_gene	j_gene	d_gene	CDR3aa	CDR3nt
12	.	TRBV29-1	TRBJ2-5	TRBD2	CSVELAVETQYF	TGCAGCGTTGAACTAGCGGTAGAGACCCAGTACTTC
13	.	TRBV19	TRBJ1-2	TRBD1	CASSMSRGHGYTF	TGTGCCAGTAGTATGTCCAGGGGGCACGGCTACACCTTC
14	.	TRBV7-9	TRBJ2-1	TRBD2	CASSLVAGVNEQFF	TGTGCCAGCAGCTTAGTGGCGGGAGTAAATGAGCAGTTCTTC
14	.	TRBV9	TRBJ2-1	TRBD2	CASSGLAPYNEQFF	TGTGCCAGCAGTGGACTAGCGCCCTACAATGAGCAGTTCTTC
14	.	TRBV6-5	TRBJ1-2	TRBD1	CASTKGQGNYGYTF	TGTGCCAGCACCAAGGGACAGGGGAACTATGGCTACACCTTC
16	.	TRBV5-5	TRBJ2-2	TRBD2	CASNSRRERYTGELFF	TGTGCCAGCAACTCCCGGCGGGAGAGATACACCGGGGAGCTGTTTTTT
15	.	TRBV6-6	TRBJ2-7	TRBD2	CASSFSGGSSYEQYF	TGTGCCAGCAGTTTTAGCGGGGGCAGCTCCTACGAGCAGTACTTC
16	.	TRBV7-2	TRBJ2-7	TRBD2	CASSPGQGAGGGEQYF	TGTGCCAGCAGCCCCGGCCAGGGAGCGGGAGGAGGCGAGCAGTACTTC
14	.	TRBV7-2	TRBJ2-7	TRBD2	CASSAGGPSYEQYF	TGTGCCAGCAGCGCGGGAGGGCCGTCCTACGAGCAGTACTTC
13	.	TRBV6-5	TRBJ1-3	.	CASSYDGRNTIYF	TGTGCCAGCAGTTATGACGGGAGAAACACCATATATTTT
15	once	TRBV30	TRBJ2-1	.	CAWSAHSGYYNEQFF	TGTGCCTGGAGTGCCCATAGCGGATATTACAATGAGCAGTTCTTC
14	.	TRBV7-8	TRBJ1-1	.	CASSLGTYNTEAFF	TGTGCCAGCAGCCTAGGGACATATAACACTGAAGCTTTCTTT
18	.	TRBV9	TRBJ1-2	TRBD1	CASSGSSRLKTGADGYTF	TGTGCCAGCAGCGGCTCGTCCAGACTCAAGACAGGGGCGGATGGCTACACCTTC
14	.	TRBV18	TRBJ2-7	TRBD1	CASSDSRDSYEQYF	TGTGCCAGCTCAGATAGCCGGGACAGCTACGAGCAGTACTTC
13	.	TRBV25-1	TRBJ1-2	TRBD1	CASSARQGSGYTF	TGTGCCAGCAGTGCCCGACAGGGCTCGGGCTACACCTTC
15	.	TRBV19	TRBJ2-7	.	CASSAFGLESAEQYF	TGTGCCAGTAGTGCCTTCGGACTGGAGAGCGCCGAGCAGTACTTC
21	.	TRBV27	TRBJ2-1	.	CASSSIDQFWSTVSQYNEQFF	TGTGCCAGCAGTTCGATTGATCAGTTCTGGTCGACAGTGTCCCAATACAATGAGCAGTTCTTC
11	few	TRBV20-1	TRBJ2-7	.	CSGHSSYEQYF	TGCAGTGGTCACAGCTCCTACGAGCAGTACTTC
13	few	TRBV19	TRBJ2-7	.	CASSRHAVYEQYF	TGTGCCAGTAGTCGCCATGCGGTATACGAGCAGTACTTC
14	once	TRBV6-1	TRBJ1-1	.	CASSEQGRMVEAFF	TGTGCCAGCAGTGAACAGGGGAGGATGGTAGAAGCTTTCTTT
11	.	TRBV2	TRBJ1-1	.	CASIINTEAFF	TGTGCCAGCATCATTAACACTGAAGCTTTCTTT
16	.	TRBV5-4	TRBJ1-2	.	CASSLGGNRRDYGYTF	TGTGCCAGCAGCTTGGGTGGTAACCGGCGGGACTATGGCTACACCTTC
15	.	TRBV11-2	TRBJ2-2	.	CASSLGRLRTGELFF	TGTGCCAGCAGCTTAGGTCGGCTGCGCACCGGGGAGCTGTTTTTT